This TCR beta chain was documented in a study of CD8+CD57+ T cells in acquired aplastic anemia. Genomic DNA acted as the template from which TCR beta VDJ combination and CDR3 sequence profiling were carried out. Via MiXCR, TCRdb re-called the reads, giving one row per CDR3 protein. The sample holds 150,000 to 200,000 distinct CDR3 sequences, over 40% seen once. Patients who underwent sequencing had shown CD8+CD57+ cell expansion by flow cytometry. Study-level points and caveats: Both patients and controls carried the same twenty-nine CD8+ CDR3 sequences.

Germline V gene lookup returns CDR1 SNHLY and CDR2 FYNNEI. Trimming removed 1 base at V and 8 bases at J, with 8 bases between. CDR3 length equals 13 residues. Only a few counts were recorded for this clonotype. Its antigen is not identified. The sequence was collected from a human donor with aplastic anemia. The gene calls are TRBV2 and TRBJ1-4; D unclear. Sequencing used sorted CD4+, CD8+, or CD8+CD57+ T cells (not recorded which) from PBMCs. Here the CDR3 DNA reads TGTGCCAGCAGTGAAGGGCCACCCGAAAAACTGTTTTTT. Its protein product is CASSEGPPEKLFF.